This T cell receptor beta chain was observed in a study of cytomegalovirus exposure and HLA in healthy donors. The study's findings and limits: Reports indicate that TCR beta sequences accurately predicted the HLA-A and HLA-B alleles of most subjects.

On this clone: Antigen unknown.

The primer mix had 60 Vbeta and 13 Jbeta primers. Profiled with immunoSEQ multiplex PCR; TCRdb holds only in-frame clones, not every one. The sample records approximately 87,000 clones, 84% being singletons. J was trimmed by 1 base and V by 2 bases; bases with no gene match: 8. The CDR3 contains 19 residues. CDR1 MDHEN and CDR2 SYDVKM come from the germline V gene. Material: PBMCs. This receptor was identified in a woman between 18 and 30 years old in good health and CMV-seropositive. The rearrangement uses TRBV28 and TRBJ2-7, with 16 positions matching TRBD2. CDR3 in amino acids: CASSLPGLAGGYSSYEQYF. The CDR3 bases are TGTGCCAGCAGTTTACCGGGACTAGCGGGAGGGTACAGTTCCTACGAGCAGTACTTC.